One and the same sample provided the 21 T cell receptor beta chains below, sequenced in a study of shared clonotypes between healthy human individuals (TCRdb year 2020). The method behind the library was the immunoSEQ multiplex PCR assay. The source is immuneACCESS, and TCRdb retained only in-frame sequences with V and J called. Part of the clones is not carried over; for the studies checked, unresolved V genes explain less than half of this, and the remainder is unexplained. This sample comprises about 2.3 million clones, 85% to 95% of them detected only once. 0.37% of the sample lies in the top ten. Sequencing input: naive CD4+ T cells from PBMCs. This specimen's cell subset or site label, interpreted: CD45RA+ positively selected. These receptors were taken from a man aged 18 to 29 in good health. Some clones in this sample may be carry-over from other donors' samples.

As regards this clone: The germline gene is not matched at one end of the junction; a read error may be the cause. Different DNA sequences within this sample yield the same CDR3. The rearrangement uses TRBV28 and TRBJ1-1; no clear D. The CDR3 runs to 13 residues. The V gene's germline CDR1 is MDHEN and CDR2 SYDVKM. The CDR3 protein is CASSSELNTEAFF. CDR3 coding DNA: TGTGCCAGTAGTTCGGAGTTGAACACTGAAGCTTTCTTT.

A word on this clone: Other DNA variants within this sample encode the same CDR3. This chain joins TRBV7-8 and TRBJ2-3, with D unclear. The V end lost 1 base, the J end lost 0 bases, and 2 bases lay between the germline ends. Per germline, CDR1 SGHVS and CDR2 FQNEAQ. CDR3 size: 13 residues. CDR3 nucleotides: TGTGCCAGCAGCTTAGGAAGCACAGATACGCAGTATTTT. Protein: CASSLGSTDTQYF.

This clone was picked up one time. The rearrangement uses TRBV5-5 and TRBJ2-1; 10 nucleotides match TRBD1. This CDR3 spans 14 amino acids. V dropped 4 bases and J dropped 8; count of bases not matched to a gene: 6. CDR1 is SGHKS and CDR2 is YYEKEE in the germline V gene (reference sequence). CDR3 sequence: CASSGTGVVDEQFF. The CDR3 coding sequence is TGTGCCAGCAGCGGGACAGGGGTCGTCGATGAGCAGTTCTTC. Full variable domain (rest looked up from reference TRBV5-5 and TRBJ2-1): DAGVTQSPTHLIKTRGQQVTLRCSPISGHKSVSWYQQVLGQGPQFIFQYYEKEERGRGNFPDRFSARQFPNYSSELNVNALLLGDSALYLCASSGTGVVDEQFFGPGTRLTVL.

The CDR3 loop reads CASSLGRVQETQYF. CDR3 nucleotide sequence: TGTGCCAGCTCACTCGGCAGGGTTCAAGAGACCCAGTACTTC. The chain joins TRBV18 to TRBJ2-5; tentatively, D is TRBD1 (5 bases). Germline CDR1 KGHSH, CDR2 LQKENI. Trimming removed 4 bases at V and 2 bases at J, with 11 bases between. The CDR3 sequence is 14 residues long.

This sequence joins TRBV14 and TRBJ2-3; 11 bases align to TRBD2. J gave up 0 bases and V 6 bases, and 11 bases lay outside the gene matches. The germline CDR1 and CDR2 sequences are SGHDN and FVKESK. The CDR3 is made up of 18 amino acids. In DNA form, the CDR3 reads TGTGCCAGCAGTCCCCGCGTGACTAGCGGGATAAGCACAGATACGCAGTATTTT. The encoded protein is CASSPRVTSGISTDTQYF.

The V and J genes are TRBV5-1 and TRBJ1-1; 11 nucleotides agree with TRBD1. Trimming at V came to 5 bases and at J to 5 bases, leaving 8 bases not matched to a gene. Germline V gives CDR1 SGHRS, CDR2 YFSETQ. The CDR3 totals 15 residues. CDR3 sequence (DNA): TGCGCCAGCAGAGACGGACAGGGGGCATTTACTGAAGCTTTCTTT. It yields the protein CASRDGQGAFTEAFF.

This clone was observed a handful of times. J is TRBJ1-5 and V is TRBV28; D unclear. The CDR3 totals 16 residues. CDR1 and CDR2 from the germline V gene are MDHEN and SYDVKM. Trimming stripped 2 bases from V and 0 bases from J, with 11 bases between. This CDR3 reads CASSLGNRHSNQPQHF. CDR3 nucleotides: TGTGCCAGCAGTTTAGGAAACCGTCATAGCAATCAGCCCCAGCATTTT.

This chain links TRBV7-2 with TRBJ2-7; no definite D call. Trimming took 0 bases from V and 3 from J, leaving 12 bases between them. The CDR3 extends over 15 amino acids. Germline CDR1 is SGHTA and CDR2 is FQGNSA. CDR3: CASSLAGSPNYEQYF. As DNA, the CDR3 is TGTGCCAGCAGCTTAGCCGGCAGTCCCAACTACGAGCAGTACTTC.

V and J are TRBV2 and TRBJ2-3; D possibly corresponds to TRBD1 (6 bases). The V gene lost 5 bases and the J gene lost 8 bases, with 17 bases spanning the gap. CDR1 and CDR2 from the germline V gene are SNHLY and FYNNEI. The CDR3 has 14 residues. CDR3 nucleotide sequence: TGTGCCAGCAGTCGGGGACAAGGCGGCAGTACGCAGTATTTT. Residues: CASSRGQGGSTQYF.

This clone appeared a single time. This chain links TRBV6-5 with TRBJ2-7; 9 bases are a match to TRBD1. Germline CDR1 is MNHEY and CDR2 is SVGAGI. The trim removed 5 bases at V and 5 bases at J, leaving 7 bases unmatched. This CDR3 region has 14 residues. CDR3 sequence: CASSQGQGKNEQYF. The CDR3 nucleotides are TGTGCCAGCAGTCAGGGACAGGGAAAGAACGAGCAGTACTTC.

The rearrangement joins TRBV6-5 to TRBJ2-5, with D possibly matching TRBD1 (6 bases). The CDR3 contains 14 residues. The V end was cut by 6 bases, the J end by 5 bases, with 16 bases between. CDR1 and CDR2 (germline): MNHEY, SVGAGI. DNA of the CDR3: TGTGCCAGCAGGATACCAGGGGTAGACGAGACCCAGTACTTC. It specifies CASRIPGVDETQYF.

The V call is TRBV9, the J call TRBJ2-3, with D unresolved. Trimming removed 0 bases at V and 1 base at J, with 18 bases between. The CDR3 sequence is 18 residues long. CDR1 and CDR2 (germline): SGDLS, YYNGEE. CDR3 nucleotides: TGTGCCAGCAGCGTAGAGCCAAACCCCCCCTTCGGCACAGATACGCAGTATTTT. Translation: CASSVEPNPPFGTDTQYF.

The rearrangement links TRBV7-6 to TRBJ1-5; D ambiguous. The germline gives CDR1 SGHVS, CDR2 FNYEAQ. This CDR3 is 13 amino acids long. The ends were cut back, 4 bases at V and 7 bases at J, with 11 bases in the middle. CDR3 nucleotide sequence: TGTGCCAGCAGCTGGTCCTCCGACCAGCCCCAGCATTTT. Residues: CASSWSSDQPQHF.

DNA for the CDR3: TGTGCCAGCAGTTTTACCCGGATAGGCTGGGGGGATCAGCCCCAGCATTTT. Translating it yields CASSFTRIGWGDQPQHF. The V gene is TRBV27, the J gene TRBJ1-5; D perhaps matches TRBD1 (5 bases). V lost 3 bases and J 5 bases, leaving 20 bases between the germline ends. This CDR3 is 17 amino acids long. From germline, CDR1 is MNHEY and CDR2 SMNVEV (reference sequence).

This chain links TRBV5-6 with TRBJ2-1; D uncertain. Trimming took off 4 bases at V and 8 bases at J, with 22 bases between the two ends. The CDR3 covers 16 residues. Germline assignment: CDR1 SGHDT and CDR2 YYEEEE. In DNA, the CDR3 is TGTGCCAGCAGCCCCACCTCCGGGTCTCTTAGCCATGAGCAGTTCTTC. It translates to CASSPTSGSLSHEQFF. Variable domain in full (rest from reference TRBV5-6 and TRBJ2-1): DAGVTQSPTHLIKTRGQQVTLRCSPKSGHDTVSWYQQALGQGPQFIFQYYEEEERQRGNFPDRFSGHQFPNYSSELNVNALLLGDSALYLCASSPTSGSLSHEQFFGPGTRLTVL.

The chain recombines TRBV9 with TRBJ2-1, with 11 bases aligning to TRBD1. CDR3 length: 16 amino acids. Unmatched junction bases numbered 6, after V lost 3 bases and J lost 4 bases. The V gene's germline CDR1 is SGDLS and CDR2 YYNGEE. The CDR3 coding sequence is TGTGCCAGCAGCGCCACCGGACAGGGGGCATACAATGAGCAGTTCTTC. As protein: CASSATGQGAYNEQFF.

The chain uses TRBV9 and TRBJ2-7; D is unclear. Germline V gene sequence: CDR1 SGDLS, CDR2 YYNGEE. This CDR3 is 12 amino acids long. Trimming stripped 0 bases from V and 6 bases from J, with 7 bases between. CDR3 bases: TGTGCCAGCAGCGTAGGTCGGAGCGAGCAGTACTTC. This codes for CASSVGRSEQYF.

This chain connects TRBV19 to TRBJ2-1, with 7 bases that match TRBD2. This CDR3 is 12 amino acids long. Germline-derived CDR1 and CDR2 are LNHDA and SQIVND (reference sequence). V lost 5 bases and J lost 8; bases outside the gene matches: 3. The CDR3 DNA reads TGTGCCAGTAGTCAGACTAGCTATGAGCAGTTCTTC. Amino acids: CASSQTSYEQFF.

CDR3 protein: CASSSDGGEQFF. The CDR3 DNA reads TGTGCCAGCAGCTCGGACGGTGGAGAGCAGTTCTTC. The rearrangement links TRBV7-3 to TRBJ2-1; D is undetermined. The germline gives CDR1 SGHTA, CDR2 FQGTGA. This CDR3 has 12 amino acids. Deletions cut 4 bases from V and 10 bases from J, with 11 bases between.

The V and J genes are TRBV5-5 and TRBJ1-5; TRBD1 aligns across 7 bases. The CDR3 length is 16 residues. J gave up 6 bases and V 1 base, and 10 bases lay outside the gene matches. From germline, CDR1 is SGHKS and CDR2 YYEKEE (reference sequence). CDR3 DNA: TGTGCCAGCAGCTTGAGTGGGGACAGTCGCCTTCAGCCCCAGCATTTT. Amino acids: CASSLSGDSRLQPQHF.

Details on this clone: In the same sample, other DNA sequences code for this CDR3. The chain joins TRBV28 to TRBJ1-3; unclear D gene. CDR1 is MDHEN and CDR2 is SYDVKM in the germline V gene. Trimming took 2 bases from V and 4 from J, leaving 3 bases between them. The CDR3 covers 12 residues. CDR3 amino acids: CASSLQGNTIYF. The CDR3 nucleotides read TGTGCCAGCAGTTTACAAGGAAACACCATATATTTT.